The 31 T cell receptor beta chains reported below all come from one sample, sequenced in a study of T-cell reconstitution after alpha-beta-depleted transplantation in children (dated by TCRdb to the mid-2010s). The treatment or condition label corresponds to: allogeneic hematopoietic cell transplantation with graft depleted of TCRalphabeta T cells and CD19 B cells. Library method: PCR. TCRdb names Illumina HiSeq 2500 as the instrument used. TCR library preparation used molecular barcoding, with unique molecular identifiers applied to normalize quantification of the TCRbeta repertoire. TCRdb handled the public reads itself, with Q25 trimming in fastp and clone calling in MiXCR, and kept productive beta chains. Every distinct CDR3 protein forms one entry, paired with its most common genes and DNA. The sample includes around 440,000 distinct CDR3 sequences, with around 15% observed a single time. The top ten clonotypes cover under 30% of the sample.

The sequencing here drew on PBMCs, mostly from graft donor cells, taken 360 days after TCRalphabeta/CD19-depleted stem cell transplant. Every receptor here comes from a boy less than two years old who had a stem cell transplant for Wiskott-Aldrich syndrome, so the T cells may come from the graft donor.

Here the CDR3 reads CASSSGQGWADTQYF. The DNA of the CDR3 is TGTGCCAGCAGCTCGGGACAGGGTTGGGCAGATACGCAGTATTTT. The V gene is TRBV11-2, the J gene TRBJ2-3, with 9 bases matching TRBD1. CDR1 and CDR2 (germline): SGHAT, FQNNGV. V was clipped by 4 bases and J by 4 bases; unmatched bases: 6. The CDR3 is made up of 15 amino acids.

The chain employs TRBV6-5 and TRBJ1-1, with D tentatively TRBD1 (5 bases). The CDR3 has 15 amino acids. From germline, CDR1 is MNHEY and CDR2 SVGAGI. Trimming removed 0 bases at V and 6 bases at J, with 14 bases between. The DNA for the CDR3 is TGTGCCAGCAGTTACTCGAACCAGGGAGGGGCTGAAGCTTTCTTT. Amino acids: CASSYSNQGGAEAFF.

The chain carries TRBV6-5 and TRBJ1-2; 10 nucleotides line up with TRBD1. There are 14 residues in the CDR3. The V gene's germline CDR1 is MNHEY and CDR2 SVGAGI. The V and J ends lost 4 bases and 5 bases, in that order; junction bases with no gene match: 4. CDR3 nucleotides: TGTGCCAGCAGTTTGGGACAGGGGAAGTATGGCTACACCTTC. This sequence encodes CASSLGQGKYGYTF.

This CDR3 reads CASSYILGAYNEQFF. CDR3 sequence (DNA): TGTGCCAGCAGCTATATCTTAGGTGCCTACAATGAGCAGTTCTTC. V and J are TRBV7-2 and TRBJ2-1, with D hard to call. V was shortened by 4 bases and J by 2 bases, with 12 bases between the two germline ends. This CDR3 contains 15 residues. Germline CDR1 reads SGHTA; CDR2 reads FQGNSA.

This clonotype occurred a few times. This chain connects TRBV7-2 to TRBJ2-7; the match to TRBD1 covers 7 bases. This CDR3 spans 14 amino acids. Germline-derived CDR1 and CDR2 are SGHTA and FQGNSA. V lost 5 bases to trimming and J lost 3 bases; unmatched junction nucleotides: 7. This chain's CDR3 is CASSGGQWFYEQYF. The CDR3 DNA is TGTGCCAGCAGCGGGGGACAGTGGTTCTACGAGCAGTACTTC.

This clonotype is a singleton in its sample. This rearrangement joins TRBV6-2 or TRBV6-3 to TRBJ2-5; a possible D gene is TRBD2 (5 bases). Trimming left V 10 bases short and J 1 base short, with 13 bases between. In germline, CDR1 is MNHEY, CDR2 SVGEGT. The CDR3 is made up of 13 amino acids. CDR3 in DNA: TGTGCCATCCCCGGACTTATCCAAGAGACCCAGTACTTC. Translating gives CAIPGLIQETQYF.

This clonotype was counted between two and nine times. This chain links TRBV7-9 with TRBJ2-5; D perhaps matches TRBD2 (5 bases). Germline V lookup: CDR1 SEHNR, CDR2 FQNEAQ (reference sequence). This CDR3 contains 15 residues. V lost 5 bases, J lost 2 bases, and 15 bases lay in between. This chain's CDR3 is CASSTREAFQETQYF. The CDR3 DNA reads TGTGCCAGCAGCACTAGGGAAGCCTTTCAAGAGACCCAGTACTTC.

The V and J genes are TRBV24-1 and TRBJ2-7, with D uncertain. Trimming removed 4 bases at V and 1 base at J, with 7 bases between. The CDR3 is made up of 13 amino acids. Germline CDR1 is KGHDR and CDR2 is SFDVKD. The CDR3 nucleotides read TGTGCCACCAGTGAAGGATCTTCCTACGAGCAGTACTTC. Amino acid sequence: CATSEGSSYEQYF.

The chain employs TRBV6-5 and TRBJ1-6; D ambiguous. V lost 0 bases and J lost 9, with 9 bases in between. CDR3 size: 14 residues. Germline V CDR1 and CDR2: MNHEY, SVGAGI. The CDR3 reads CASSYSESVSPLHF. In DNA, the CDR3 is TGTGCCAGCAGTTACTCAGAATCGGTTTCACCCCTCCACTTT.

This clonotype was observed a handful of times. This chain links TRBV15 with TRBJ2-1; no clear D. Trimming pared 1 base from V and 6 bases from J, leaving 7 bases between. Germline V gene lookup returns CDR1 LNHNV and CDR2 YYDKDF (reference sequence). The CDR3 spans 13 residues. The CDR3 nucleotides are TGTGCCACCAGCAGAGCTAGGTTCAATGAGCAGTTCTTC. This translates into CATSRARFNEQFF.

The chain uses TRBV29-1 and TRBJ1-1; D may be TRBD1 (5 bases). The CDR3 totals 12 residues. Trimming removed 4 bases from V and 3 bases from J, with 9 bases in between. Germline lookup yields CDR1 SQVTM and CDR2 ANQGSEA. CDR3 protein: CSVGQTYTEAFF. CDR3 sequence (DNA): TGCAGCGTTGGACAGACATACACTGAAGCTTTCTTT. Full variable domain (remainder filled in from reference TRBV29-1 and TRBJ1-1): SAVISQKPSRDICQRGTSLTIQCQVDSQVTMMFWYRQQPGQSLTLIATANQGSEATYESGFVIDKFPISRPNLTFSTLTVSNMSPEDSSIYLCSVGQTYTEAFFGQGTRLTVV.

This sequence joins TRBV11-2 and TRBJ2-3, with a weak D call TRBD2 (6 bases). Trimming took 4 bases from V and 0 from J, leaving 20 bases between them. Germline lookup yields CDR1 SGHAT and CDR2 FQNNGV. The CDR3 is made up of 18 amino acids. CDR3 DNA: TGTGCCAGCAGCTCCCCCGTTAGCGGAGCCACTAGCACAGATACGCAGTATTTT. Translated: CASSSPVSGATSTDTQYF.

The chain combines TRBV2 with TRBJ2-1; the D gene is possibly TRBD2 (5 bases). Germline CDR1 SNHLY, CDR2 FYNNEI. The CDR3 runs 13 residues. V was pared by 5 bases and J by 7 bases, with 12 bases between. CDR3 protein: CASSPHGVNEQFF. The CDR3 DNA is TGTGCCAGCAGTCCCCACGGGGTTAATGAGCAGTTCTTC.

The chain employs TRBV6-2 or TRBV6-3 and TRBJ2-1, with 7 bases that match TRBD2. CDR3 size: 14 residues. CDR1 and CDR2 (germline): MNHEY, SVGEGT. Trimming at V came to 2 bases and at J to 12 bases, leaving 10 bases not matched to a gene. The CDR3 loop reads CASSYPRAGTLQFF. The CDR3 bases are TGTGCCAGCAGTTACCCTCGAGCGGGGACTTTGCAGTTCTTC.

The chain couples TRBV12-3 or TRBV12-4 to TRBJ2-3, with D perhaps assigned TRBD1 or TRBD2 (5 bases each). V was clipped by 1 base and J by 4 bases, with 9 bases between them. There are 14 residues in the CDR3. The CDR3 DNA is TGTGCCAGCAGTTTAGGGGGGAGCCCAGATACGCAGTATTTT. Protein: CASSLGGSPDTQYF.

This chain joins TRBV14 and TRBJ2-1; 12 bases are a match to TRBD2. Germline V lookup: CDR1 SGHDN, CDR2 FVKESK. The CDR3 consists of 18 residues. Trimming removed 0 bases from V and 3 bases from J; junction bases left unmatched: 6. The CDR3 sequence: CASSQDRRLAGVYNEQFF. CDR3 sequence (DNA): TGTGCCAGCAGCCAAGACCGGAGACTAGCGGGAGTCTACAATGAGCAGTTCTTC.

This clonotype was observed a handful of times. Here the CDR3 DNA reads TGCGCCAGCAGCTGGGGCTCTGGGGCCAACGTCCTGACTTTC. Translating it yields CASSWGSGANVLTF. The chain uses TRBV5-1 and TRBJ2-6; unclear D gene. CDR3 length: 14 residues. V lost 3 bases, J lost 0 bases, and 4 bases lay in between. Germline CDR1 and CDR2: SGHRS and YFSETQ.

V usage is TRBV6-5 and J usage is TRBJ2-1; 7 bases map to TRBD2. This CDR3 region has 16 residues. Germline CDR1 reads MNHEY; CDR2 reads SVGAGI. Trimming at V came to 1 base and at J to 2 bases, leaving 5 bases not matched to a gene. DNA of the CDR3: TGTGCCAGCAGTTACTGGGCGGGAGTAACCTACAATGAGCAGTTCTTC. Translating gives CASSYWAGVTYNEQFF.

The table lists this clonotype with many counts. V usage is TRBV5-1 and J usage is TRBJ2-1; no firm D call. CDR1 and CDR2 from the germline V gene are SGHRS and YFSETQ. V was trimmed by 1 base and J by 7 bases, leaving 6 bases between them. The CDR3 length is 12 residues. The DNA for the CDR3 is TGCGCCAGCAGCTTGCTTATAAATGAGCAGTTCTTC. It yields the protein CASSLLINEQFF.

This sequence joins TRBV28 and TRBJ2-7, with 7 bases that match TRBD2. Trimming at V came to 5 bases and at J to 5 bases, leaving 15 bases not matched to a gene. The length of the CDR3 is 16 residues. Germline CDR1 is MDHEN and CDR2 is SYDVKM. In nucleotides, the CDR3 is TGTGCCAGCAGTCCCCACCGGGCAGGGAGGGGTAACGAGCAGTACTTC. Its translation is CASSPHRAGRGNEQYF.

This clonotype was picked up many times. This chain uses TRBV6-2 or TRBV6-3 with TRBJ2-5; D possibly matches TRBD1 or TRBD2 (5 bases each). V was clipped by 6 bases and J by 5 bases, with 16 bases between them. CDR3 length equals 14 residues. Germline CDR1 reads MNHEY; CDR2 reads SVGEGT. DNA for the CDR3: TGTGCCAGCAGACCGGGACCACCCGGGGAGACCCAGTACTTC. Protein sequence: CASRPGPPGETQYF.

The J gene is TRBJ1-4, the V gene TRBV28; D possibly corresponds to TRBD1 (6 bases). V was trimmed by 3 bases and J by 8 bases, leaving 13 bases between them. CDR1 MDHEN and CDR2 SYDVKM come from the germline V gene. The CDR3 has 14 residues. Here the CDR3 DNA reads TGTGCCAGCAGTTTCGGGGGGCGCGAAGAAAAACTGTTTTTT. Translating gives CASSFGGREEKLFF.

The V call is TRBV5-6, the J call TRBJ2-5; D is possibly TRBD1 (6 bases). The CDR3 totals 16 residues. From germline, CDR1 is SGHDT and CDR2 YYEEEE. V lost 6 bases and J 0 bases, leaving 18 bases between the germline ends. In DNA form, the CDR3 reads TGTGCCAGCACGCGATGGGGGCTTAATTACCAAGAGACCCAGTACTTC. This encodes CASTRWGLNYQETQYF.

The rearrangement uses TRBV5-6 and TRBJ2-1, with D unclear. Trimming pared 2 bases from V and 13 bases from J, leaving 13 bases between. Looked up from germline, CDR1 is SGHDT and CDR2 is YYEEEE. This CDR3 region has 12 residues. Written as DNA, the CDR3 is TGTGCCAGCAGCTTACCCGGACGAGTACAGTTCTTC. Translating it yields CASSLPGRVQFF.

This clonotype turned up a few times. This rearrangement joins TRBV2 to TRBJ2-7; 7 bases fit TRBD1. V lost 6 bases and J lost 3; bases outside the gene matches: 11. The germline gives CDR1 SNHLY, CDR2 FYNNEI. CDR3 length equals 15 residues. This CDR3 reads CASSETNRGGYEQYF. The CDR3 DNA reads as TGTGCCAGCAGCGAGACGAACAGGGGCGGCTACGAGCAGTACTTC.

The V gene is TRBV2, the J gene TRBJ2-6; D ambiguous. V was cut by 6 bases and J by 0 bases, with 9 bases left in between. CDR1 SNHLY and CDR2 FYNNEI come from the germline V gene. The CDR3 is made up of 15 amino acids. CDR3 loop: CASRIWDSGANVLTF. DNA for the CDR3: TGTGCCAGCAGGATTTGGGACTCTGGGGCCAACGTCCTGACTTTC.

The gene calls are TRBV12-3 or TRBV12-4 and TRBJ2-2; D may be TRBD1 or TRBD2 (5 bases each). Trimming pared 6 bases from V and 5 bases from J, leaving 13 bases between. This CDR3 spans 14 amino acids. The CDR3 coding sequence is TGTGCCAGCAGAGGGGCTAGCCTTACCGGGGAGCTGTTTTTT. This encodes CASRGASLTGELFF.

The chain links TRBV25-1 to TRBJ2-5; D may be TRBD1 or TRBD2 (5 bases each). The CDR3 extends over 15 amino acids. The germline V gene encodes CDR1 MGHDK and CDR2 SYGVNS. V was cut by 3 bases and J by 5 bases, with 16 bases left in between. The CDR3 here is CASSDWKGREETQYF. CDR3 sequence (DNA): TGTGCCAGCAGTGACTGGAAGGGGAGAGAGGAGACCCAGTACTTC.

The chain employs TRBV19 and TRBJ2-1; D may be TRBD2 (6 bases). There are 17 residues in the CDR3. V lost 3 bases, J lost 7 bases, and 22 bases lay in between. The germline CDR1 and CDR2 sequences are LNHDA and SQIVND (reference sequence). CDR3 amino acids: CASSILSGTRLGNEQFF. The CDR3 coding sequence is TGTGCCAGTAGTATCCTTAGCGGAACCCGCTTAGGGAATGAGCAGTTCTTC.

This clonotype was seen more than once but under ten times. The rearrangement uses TRBV12-3 or TRBV12-4 and TRBJ2-7; TRBD2 might be the D (6 bases). This CDR3 contains 17 residues. Trimming left V 0 bases short and J 4 bases short, with 19 bases between. The CDR3 DNA reads TGTGCCAGCAGTTTAGCGCTTGGGGGACTGCTCCTATACGAGCAGTACTTC. Translation gives CASSLALGGLLLYEQYF.

This chain joins TRBV20-1 and TRBJ1-1; no reliable D call. The germline V gene has CDR1 DFQATT and CDR2 SNEGSKA (reference sequence). Trimming took 4 bases from V and 4 from J, leaving 10 bases between them. This CDR3 spans 12 amino acids. The CDR3 loop reads CSAKRSLTEAFF. CDR3 sequence (DNA): TGCAGTGCTAAGAGGTCCCTCACTGAAGCTTTCTTT.